This TCR beta chain was recovered during a study of T cells in localized non-small cell lung cancer. Whole-study findings and limits: Higher adjacent-lung clonality was associated with shorter survival. Without multi-region sequencing, intratumor heterogeneity could not be excluded. The study detected a median roughly 50 of the top 100 tumor clones in adjacent lung. The highest T cell clonality was in uninvolved adjacent lung, above tumor.

The data were produced by immunoSEQ multiplex PCR, yet TCRdb's version contains in-frame clones alone and is incomplete. Of some 30,000 clones listed, approximately 90% are singletons. The length of the CDR3 is 16 residues. Germline V CDR1 and CDR2: LGHNA, YSLEER. V was shortened by 4 bases and J by 1 base, with 16 bases between the two germline ends. A note on this clone: Its antigen is undetermined.

V usage is TRBV4-3 and J usage is TRBJ1-1; no reliable D call. This clonotype was obtained from an older female donor with stage II lung adenocarcinoma. This specimen consisted of peripheral blood mononuclear cells, obtained before any cancer treatment. CDR3 sequence: CASSPSSGRQNTEAFF. In DNA, the CDR3 is TGCGCCAGCAGCCCCTCTTCCGGGAGGCAGAACACTGAAGCTTTCTTT.